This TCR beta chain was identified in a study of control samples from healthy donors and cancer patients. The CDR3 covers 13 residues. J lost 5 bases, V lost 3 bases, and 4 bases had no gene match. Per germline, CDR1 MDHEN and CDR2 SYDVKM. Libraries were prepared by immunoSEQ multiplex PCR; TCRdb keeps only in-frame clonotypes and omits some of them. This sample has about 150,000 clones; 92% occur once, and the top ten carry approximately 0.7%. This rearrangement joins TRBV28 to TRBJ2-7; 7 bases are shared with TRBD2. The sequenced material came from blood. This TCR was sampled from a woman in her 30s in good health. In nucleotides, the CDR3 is TGTGCCAGCAGTTTGAGCGGGATGAACGAGCAGTACTTC. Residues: CASSLSGMNEQYF.